The 6 T cell receptor beta chains reported below all come from one sample, sequenced in a study of T-cell memory formation after mild COVID-19. TCRdb called the 5' RACE reads again in MiXCR, with one record for every CDR3 protein. The top ten hold approximately 20% of the sample, which has 240,000 or so distinct CDR3 sequences, over 9% seen once. Sequencing input: PBMCs or a T cell subset sorted from them (not recorded which). These receptors were obtained from a young man who had mild COVID-19 (a few samples of this study predate the infection). Cell type and time point are not known.

The chain has TRBV18 and TRBJ1-2; the D gene is possibly TRBD1 (5 bases). The CDR3 is 13 amino acids. The germline V gene encodes CDR1 KGHSH and CDR2 LQKENI. V shed 6 bases and J shed 7 bases, with 15 bases lying between them. The CDR3 bases are TGTGCCAGCTCTCCCGACGAGGGGTTTGGCTACACCTTC. Its translation is CASSPDEGFGYTF.

The chain is built from TRBV5-1 and TRBJ1-1; TRBD1 aligns across 11 bases. Germline CDR1 and CDR2: SGHRS and YFSETQ. V shed 5 bases, J shed 4 bases, and the junction held 7 bases outside the gene matches. The CDR3 runs to 15 residues. DNA of the CDR3: TGCGCCAGCAGACCCGGGGACAGGGGGAGCACTGAAGCTTTCTTT. Encoded protein: CASRPGDRGSTEAFF.

This clonotype has a handful of counts. J is TRBJ2-5 and V is TRBV19; 8 positions agree with TRBD1. Germline lookup yields CDR1 LNHDA and CDR2 SQIVND (reference sequence). V gave up 5 bases and J gave up 5 bases; unmatched junction bases: 4. This CDR3 region has 13 residues. The CDR3 sequence is CASSQGAVETQYF. DNA of the CDR3: TGTGCCAGTAGTCAGGGGGCCGTGGAGACCCAGTACTTC.

This clonotype came up a few times. In DNA, the CDR3 is TGCGCCAGCAAGCCAGGGGGGAACACTGAAGCTTTCTTT. Protein: CASKPGGNTEAFF. The chain uses TRBV5-1 and TRBJ1-1, with 7 bases that match TRBD1. The junction had 3 bases not matched to a gene; V was cut back by 6 bases and J by 1 base. This CDR3 comprises 13 residues. Germline V lookup: CDR1 SGHRS, CDR2 YFSETQ.

This chain connects TRBV5-6 to TRBJ1-1, with D uncertain. Trimming took 2 bases from V and 4 from J, leaving 3 bases between them. Germline CDR1 is SGHDT and CDR2 is YYEEEE. The CDR3 spans 11 residues. The CDR3 sequence is CASSFSTEAFF. DNA for the CDR3: TGTGCCAGCAGCTTTTCCACTGAAGCTTTCTTT. The full variable domain, rest sourced from reference TRBV5-6 and TRBJ1-1, is DAGVTQSPTHLIKTRGQQVTLRCSPKSGHDTVSWYQQALGQGPQFIFQYYEEEERQRGNFPDRFSGHQFPNYSSELNVNALLLGDSALYLCASSFSTEAFFGQGTRLTVV.

This clonotype was observed a few times. The rearrangement uses TRBV6-2 or TRBV6-3 and TRBJ2-3; 12 bases line up with TRBD2. V dropped 1 base and J dropped 5; count of bases not matched to a gene: 4. Germline V gives CDR1 MNHEY, CDR2 SVGEGT. CDR3 length: 16 amino acids. This chain's CDR3 is CASSYLTSGGGDTQYF. In DNA form, the CDR3 reads TGTGCCAGCAGTTACTTGACTAGCGGGGGAGGAGATACGCAGTATTTT.